This TCR beta chain emerged from a study of spatial heterogeneity in lung cancer. Study conclusions and caveats: The estimate shows that only about 7% of tumor T cells were covered for alpha and 12% to 15% for beta chains. Counts of expanded intratumoral alpha and beta TCRs tracked tumor mutation counts.

TCRdb re-called the 5' RACE reads with MiXCR, one entry per CDR3 protein. Of fewer than 15,000 distinct CDR3 sequences in the sample, roughly 3.3% were seen once. Trimming pared 4 bases from V and 2 bases from J, leaving 9 bases between. Germline CDR1 reads SGHTA; CDR2 reads FQGNSA. The CDR3 runs to 13 residues. Noted time point: sample taken at primary tumor resection. The donors comprised some 78 untreated early-stage non-small cell lung cancer patients. This clonotype is termed medium-sized. Its antigen is not identified. Sequencing used lung tumor tissue, obtained at surgery. The sequence was obtained from a male donor with early-stage non-small cell lung cancer. The chain carries TRBV7-2 and TRBJ2-7, with D perhaps TRBD1 (5 bases). This chain's CDR3 is CASSSVTAYEQYF. DNA for the CDR3: TGTGCCAGCAGCTCCGTGACAGCCTACGAGCAGTACTTC.